What follows are 5 T cell receptor beta chains derived from one specimen sequenced in a study of blood T cell repertoires in COVID-19. Some clones are missing from TCRdb's copy, which holds only in-frame ones; the method was immunoSEQ multiplex PCR. The sample includes roughly 150,000 clones, approximately 80% seen only once; the top ten take 5%. Input material: peripheral blood. These receptors originate from a woman aged 45-60 years with acute or convalescent COVID-19.

The chain uses TRBV6-6 and TRBJ2-7; a possible D gene is TRBD2 (6 bases). Germline-derived CDR1 and CDR2 are MNHNY and SVGAGI (reference sequence). The CDR3 is made up of 11 amino acids. V shed 4 bases and J shed 5 bases, with 6 bases lying between them. CDR3 loop: CASSWGDEQYF. In DNA, the CDR3 is TGTGCCAGCAGTTGGGGGGACGAGCAGTACTTC.

A single count supports this clone. This chain joins TRBV14 and TRBJ1-1; D call uncertain. Looked up from germline, CDR1 is SGHDN and CDR2 is FVKESK. The length of the CDR3 is 12 residues. Trimming stripped 2 bases from V and 7 bases from J, with 8 bases between. The CDR3 coding sequence is TGTGCCAGCAGCCAATTTACATTTGAAGCTTTCTTT. Its translation: CASSQFTFEAFF.

The V gene is TRBV6-2 or TRBV6-3, the J gene TRBJ2-1, with D possibly matching TRBD2 (5 bases). V dropped 2 bases and J dropped 7 bases, with 12 bases sitting between them. The CDR3 runs to 14 residues. Looked up from germline, CDR1 is MNHEY and CDR2 is SVGEGT. CDR3 region: CASSYRDYRNEQFF. The DNA of the CDR3 is TGTGCCAGCAGTTACAGAGACTACCGTAATGAGCAGTTCTTC.

In nucleotides, the CDR3 is TGTGCCACCAGTTACAGGGACGGGGAGCTGTTTTTT. Amino acid sequence: CATSYRDGELFF. The rearrangement uses TRBV24-1 and TRBJ2-2; the D gene is possibly TRBD1 (6 bases). The ends were cut back, 6 bases at V and 7 bases at J, with 8 bases in the middle. The CDR3 has 12 amino acids. CDR1 is KGHDR and CDR2 is SFDVKD in the germline V gene.

The DNA of the CDR3 is TGTGCCAGCAGTAGAGGGACTAGGAGTTATGAGCAGTTCTTC. Translation gives CASSRGTRSYEQFF. The rearrangement links TRBV6-2 or TRBV6-3 to TRBJ2-1; 8 bases match TRBD2. Germline V gene lookup returns CDR1 MNHEY and CDR2 SVGEGT. The CDR3 length is 14 residues. Losses at the gene ends were 5 bases for V and 8 bases for J; bases not matched to a gene: 8.